This T cell receptor beta chain was found in a study of molecular identifiers for immune sequencing clone quantification. This clonotype was found a few times. Given a much more abundant clone one base away, this may be a read error. The germline V gene has CDR1 SGDLS and CDR2 YYNGEE. This CDR3 spans 16 amino acids. TCRdb ran MiXCR on the PCR reads and lists one entry per CDR3 protein. In the table there are fewer than 30,000 distinct CDR3 sequences, approximately 17% of which are singletons. The sequencing sample was made of naive CD8+ T cells from blood, with Jurkat cell RNA spiked in. Subset given: FACS-sorted CD8+CD4-CCR7+CD45RA+ naive T cells. The chain joins TRBV9 to TRBJ1-6, with D hard to call. This TCR was sampled from a human donor in good health. Some libraries in this study had Jurkat cell RNA spiked in. The CDR3 region is CASSVDGESYDSPLHF. CDR3 sequence (DNA): TGTGCCAGCAGCGTAGATGGGGAGTCCTATGATTCACCCCTCCACTTT.